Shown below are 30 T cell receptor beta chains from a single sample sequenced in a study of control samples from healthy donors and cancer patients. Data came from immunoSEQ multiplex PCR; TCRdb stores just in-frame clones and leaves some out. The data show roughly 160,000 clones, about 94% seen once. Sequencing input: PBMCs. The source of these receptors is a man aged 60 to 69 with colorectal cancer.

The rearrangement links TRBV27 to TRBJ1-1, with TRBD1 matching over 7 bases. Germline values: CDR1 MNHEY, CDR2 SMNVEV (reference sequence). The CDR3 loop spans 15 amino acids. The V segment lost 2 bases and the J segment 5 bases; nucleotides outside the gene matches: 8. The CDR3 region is CASSLGEGADTEAFF. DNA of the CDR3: TGTGCCAGCAGTTTAGGAGAGGGGGCAGATACTGAAGCTTTCTTT.

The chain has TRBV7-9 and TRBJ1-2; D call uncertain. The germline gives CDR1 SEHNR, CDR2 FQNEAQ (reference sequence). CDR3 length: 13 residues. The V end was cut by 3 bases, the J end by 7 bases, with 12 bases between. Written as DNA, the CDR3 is TGTGCCAGCAGCTTGGAGGCTTTGCGTGGCTACACCTTC. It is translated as CASSLEALRGYTF.

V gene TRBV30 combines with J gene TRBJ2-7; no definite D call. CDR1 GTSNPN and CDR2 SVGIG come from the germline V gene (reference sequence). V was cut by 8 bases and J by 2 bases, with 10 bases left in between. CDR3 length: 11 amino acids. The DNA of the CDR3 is TGTGCCGGATCCGATGCCTACGAGCAGTACTTC. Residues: CAGSDAYEQYF.

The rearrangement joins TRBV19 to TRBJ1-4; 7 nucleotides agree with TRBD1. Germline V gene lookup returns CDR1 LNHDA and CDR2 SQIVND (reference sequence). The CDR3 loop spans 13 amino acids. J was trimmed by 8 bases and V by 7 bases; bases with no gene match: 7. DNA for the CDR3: TGTGCCAGTACCTCAGGGGGACGGGAAAAACTGTTTTTT. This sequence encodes CASTSGGREKLFF.

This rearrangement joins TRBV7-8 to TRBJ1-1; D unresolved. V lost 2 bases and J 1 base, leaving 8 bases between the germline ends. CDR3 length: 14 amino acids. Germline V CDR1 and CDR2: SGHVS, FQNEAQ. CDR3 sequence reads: CASSLLTRNTEAFF. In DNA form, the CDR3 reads TGTGCCAGCAGCTTATTAACGCGGAACACTGAAGCTTTCTTT.

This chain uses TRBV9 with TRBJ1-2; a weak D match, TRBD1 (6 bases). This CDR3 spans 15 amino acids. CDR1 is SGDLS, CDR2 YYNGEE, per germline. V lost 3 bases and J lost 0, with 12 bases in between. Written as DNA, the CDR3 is TGTGCCAGCAGCGCCTCCGGGACAACTAACTATGGCTACACCTTC. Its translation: CASSASGTTNYGYTF.

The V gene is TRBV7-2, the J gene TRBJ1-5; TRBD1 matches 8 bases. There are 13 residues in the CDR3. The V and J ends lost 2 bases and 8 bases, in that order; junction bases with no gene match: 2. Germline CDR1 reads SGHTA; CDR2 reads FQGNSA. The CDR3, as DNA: TGTGCCAGCAGCTTAAACAGGGGGGAGCCCCAGCATTTT. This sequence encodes CASSLNRGEPQHF.

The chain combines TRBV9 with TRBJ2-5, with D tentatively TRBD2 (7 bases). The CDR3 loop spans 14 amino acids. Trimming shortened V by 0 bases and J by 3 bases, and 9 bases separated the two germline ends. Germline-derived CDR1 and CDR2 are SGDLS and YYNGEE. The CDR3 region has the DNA TGTGCCAGCAGCGTAGGCGGGGGCAAAGAGACCCAGTACTTC. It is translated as CASSVGGGKETQYF.

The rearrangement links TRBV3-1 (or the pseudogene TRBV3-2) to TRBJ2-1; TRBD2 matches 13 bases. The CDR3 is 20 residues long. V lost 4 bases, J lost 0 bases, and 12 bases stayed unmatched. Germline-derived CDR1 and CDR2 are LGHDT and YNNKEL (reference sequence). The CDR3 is CASSLGKGLAGWSSYNEQFF. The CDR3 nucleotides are TGTGCCAGCAGCCTTGGGAAGGGACTAGCGGGGTGGAGCTCCTACAATGAGCAGTTCTTC.

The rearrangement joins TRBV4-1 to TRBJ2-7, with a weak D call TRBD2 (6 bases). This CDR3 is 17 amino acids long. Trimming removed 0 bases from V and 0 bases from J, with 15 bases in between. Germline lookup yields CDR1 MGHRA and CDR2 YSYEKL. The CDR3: CASSQDGEWGVSYEQYF. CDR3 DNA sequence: TGCGCCAGCAGCCAAGATGGGGAGTGGGGGGTCTCCTACGAGCAGTACTTC.

The CDR3 DNA is TGTGCCATCAGCGAGACAGGGGGTGAGACCCAGTACTTC. Amino acid sequence: CAISETGGETQYF. The chain joins TRBV10-3 to TRBJ2-5; 9 bases match TRBD1. Trimming took 6 bases from V and 5 from J; bases not matched to a gene: 4. Germline V lookup: CDR1 ENHRY, CDR2 SYGVKD. This CDR3 has 13 residues.

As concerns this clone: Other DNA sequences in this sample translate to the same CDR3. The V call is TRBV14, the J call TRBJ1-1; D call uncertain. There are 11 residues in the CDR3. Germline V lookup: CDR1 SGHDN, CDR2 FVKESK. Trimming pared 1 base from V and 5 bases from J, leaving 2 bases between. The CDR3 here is CASSQGTEAFF. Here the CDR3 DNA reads TGTGCCAGCAGCCAAGGTACTGAAGCTTTCTTT. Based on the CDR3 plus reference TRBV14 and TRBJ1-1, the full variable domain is EAGVTQFPSHSVIEKGQTVTLRCDPISGHDNLYWYRRVMGKEIKFLLHFVKESKQDESGMPNNRFLAERTGGTYSTLKVQPAELEDSGVYFCASSQGTEAFFGQGTRLTVV.

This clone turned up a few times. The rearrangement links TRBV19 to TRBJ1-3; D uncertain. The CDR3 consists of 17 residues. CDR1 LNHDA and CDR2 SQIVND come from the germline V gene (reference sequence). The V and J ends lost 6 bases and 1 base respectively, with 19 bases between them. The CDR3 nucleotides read TGTGCCAGTAGGACGGACGGAGCCGTCATTTCTGGAAACACCATATATTTT. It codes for CASRTDGAVISGNTIYF.

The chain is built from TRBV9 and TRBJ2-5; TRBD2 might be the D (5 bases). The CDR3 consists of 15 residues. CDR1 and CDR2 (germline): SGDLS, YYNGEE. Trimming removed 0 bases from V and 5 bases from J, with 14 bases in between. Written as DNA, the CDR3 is TGTGCCAGCAGCGTAGCAGGAGGAGGTTTGGAGACCCAGTACTTC. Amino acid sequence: CASSVAGGGLETQYF. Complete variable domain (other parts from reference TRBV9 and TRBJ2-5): DSGVTQTPKHLITATGQRVTLRCSPRSGDLSVYWYQQSLDQGLQFLIQYYNGEERAKGNILERFSAQQFPDLHSELNLSSLELGDSALYFCASSVAGGGLETQYFGPGTRLLVL.

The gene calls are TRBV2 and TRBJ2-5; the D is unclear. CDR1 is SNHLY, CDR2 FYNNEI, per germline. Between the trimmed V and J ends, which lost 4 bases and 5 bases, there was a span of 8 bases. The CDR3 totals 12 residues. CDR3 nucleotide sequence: TGTGCCAGCAGTGGGGTTGGGGAGACCCAGTACTTC. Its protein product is CASSGVGETQYF.

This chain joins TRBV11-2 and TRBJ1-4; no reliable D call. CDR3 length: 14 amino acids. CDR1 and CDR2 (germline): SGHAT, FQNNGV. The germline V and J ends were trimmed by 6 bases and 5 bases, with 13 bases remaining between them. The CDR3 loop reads CASSTDQMNEKLFF. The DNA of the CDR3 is TGTGCCAGCAGTACGGACCAGATGAATGAAAAACTGTTTTTT.

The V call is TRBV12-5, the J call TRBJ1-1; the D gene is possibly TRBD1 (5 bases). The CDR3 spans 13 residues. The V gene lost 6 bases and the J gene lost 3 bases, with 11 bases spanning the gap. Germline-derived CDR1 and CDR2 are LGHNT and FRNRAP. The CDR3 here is CASGLDSHTEAFF. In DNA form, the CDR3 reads TGTGCTAGTGGCCTTGACAGCCACACTGAAGCTTTCTTT.

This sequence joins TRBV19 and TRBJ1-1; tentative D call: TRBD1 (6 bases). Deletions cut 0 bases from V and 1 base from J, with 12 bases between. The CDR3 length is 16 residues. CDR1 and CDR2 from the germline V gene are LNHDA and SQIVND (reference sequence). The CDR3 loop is CASSIDPDSPNTEAFF. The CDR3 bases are TGTGCCAGTAGTATAGATCCGGACAGTCCGAACACTGAAGCTTTCTTT.

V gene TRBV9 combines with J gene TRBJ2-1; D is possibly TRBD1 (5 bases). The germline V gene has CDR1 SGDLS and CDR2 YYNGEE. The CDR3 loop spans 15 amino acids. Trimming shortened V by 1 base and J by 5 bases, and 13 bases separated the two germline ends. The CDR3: CASSVLPGFHNEQFF. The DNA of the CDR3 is TGTGCCAGCAGCGTACTCCCAGGGTTCCACAATGAGCAGTTCTTC.

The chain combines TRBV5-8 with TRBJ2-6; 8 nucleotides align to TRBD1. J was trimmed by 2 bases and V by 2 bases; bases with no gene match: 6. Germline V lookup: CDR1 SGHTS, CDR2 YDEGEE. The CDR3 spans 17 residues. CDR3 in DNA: TGTGCCAGCAGCTTAGGGACAGGTGACACTGGGGCCAACGTCCTGACTTTC. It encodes CASSLGTGDTGANVLTF.

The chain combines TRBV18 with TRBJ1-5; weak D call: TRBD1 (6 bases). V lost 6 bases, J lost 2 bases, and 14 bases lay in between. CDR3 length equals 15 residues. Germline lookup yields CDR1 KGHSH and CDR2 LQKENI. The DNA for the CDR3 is TGTGCCAGCTCGCAAACAGGGATGGGCAATCAGCCCCAGCATTTT. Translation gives CASSQTGMGNQPQHF.

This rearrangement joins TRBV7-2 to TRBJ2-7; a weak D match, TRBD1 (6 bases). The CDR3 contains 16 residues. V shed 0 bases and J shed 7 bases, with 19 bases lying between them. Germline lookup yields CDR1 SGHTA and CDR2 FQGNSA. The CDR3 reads CASSLAGGQWEREQYF. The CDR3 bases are TGTGCCAGCAGCTTAGCGGGTGGACAGTGGGAAAGGGAGCAGTACTTC.

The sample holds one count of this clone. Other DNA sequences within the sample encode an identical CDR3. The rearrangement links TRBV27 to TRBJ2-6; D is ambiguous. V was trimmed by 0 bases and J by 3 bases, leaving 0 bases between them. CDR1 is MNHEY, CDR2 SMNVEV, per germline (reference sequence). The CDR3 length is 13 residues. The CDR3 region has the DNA TGTGCCAGCAGTTTATCTGGGGCCAACGTCCTGACTTTC. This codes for CASSLSGANVLTF.

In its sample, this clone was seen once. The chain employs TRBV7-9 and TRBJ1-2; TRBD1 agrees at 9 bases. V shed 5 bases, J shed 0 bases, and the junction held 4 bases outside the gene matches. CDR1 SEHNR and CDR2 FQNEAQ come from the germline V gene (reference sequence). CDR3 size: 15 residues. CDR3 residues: CASSLDRGANYGYTF. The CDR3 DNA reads TGTGCCAGCAGCCTGGACAGGGGAGCTAACTATGGCTACACCTTC.

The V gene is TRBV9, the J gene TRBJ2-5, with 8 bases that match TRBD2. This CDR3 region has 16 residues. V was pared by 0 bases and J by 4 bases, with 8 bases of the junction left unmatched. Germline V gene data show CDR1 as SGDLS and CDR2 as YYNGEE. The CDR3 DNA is TGTGCCAGCAGCGTAGGAAGTAGCGGGGTAGTAGAGACCCAGTACTTC. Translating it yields CASSVGSSGVVETQYF.

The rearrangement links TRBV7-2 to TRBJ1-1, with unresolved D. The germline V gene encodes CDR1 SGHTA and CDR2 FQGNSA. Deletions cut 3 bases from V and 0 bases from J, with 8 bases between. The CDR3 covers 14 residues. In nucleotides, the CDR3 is TGTGCCAGCAGCTTCGAAACACTGAACACTGAAGCTTTCTTT. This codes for CASSFETLNTEAFF.

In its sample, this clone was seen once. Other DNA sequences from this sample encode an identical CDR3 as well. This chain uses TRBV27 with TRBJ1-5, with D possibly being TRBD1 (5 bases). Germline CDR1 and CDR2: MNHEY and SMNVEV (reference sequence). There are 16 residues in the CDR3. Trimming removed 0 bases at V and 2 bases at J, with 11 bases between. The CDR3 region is CASSLSAGIGNQPQHF. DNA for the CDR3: TGTGCCAGCAGTTTATCGGCAGGGATAGGCAATCAGCCCCAGCATTTT.

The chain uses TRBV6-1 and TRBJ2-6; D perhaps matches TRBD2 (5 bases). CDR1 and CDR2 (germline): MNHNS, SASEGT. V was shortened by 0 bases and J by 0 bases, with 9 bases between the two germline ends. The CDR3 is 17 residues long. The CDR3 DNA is TGTGCCAGCAGTGAAGCGGCGGGTTACTCTGGGGCCAACGTCCTGACTTTC. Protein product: CASSEAAGYSGANVLTF.

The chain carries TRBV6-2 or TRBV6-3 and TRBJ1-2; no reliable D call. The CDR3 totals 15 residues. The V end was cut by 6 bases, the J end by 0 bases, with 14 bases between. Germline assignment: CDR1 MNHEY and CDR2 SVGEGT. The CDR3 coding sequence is TGTGCCAGCAGCGAATACGGGATATCTAACTATGGCTACACCTTC. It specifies CASSEYGISNYGYTF.

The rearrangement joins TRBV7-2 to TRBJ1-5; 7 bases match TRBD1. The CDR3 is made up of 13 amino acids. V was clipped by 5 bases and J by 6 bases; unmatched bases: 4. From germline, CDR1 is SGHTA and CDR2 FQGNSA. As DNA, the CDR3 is TGTGCCAGCAGCGTACAGGGGAGTCAGCCCCAGCATTTT. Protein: CASSVQGSQPQHF. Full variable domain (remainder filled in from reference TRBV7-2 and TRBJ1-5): GAGVSQSPSNKVTEKGKDVELRCDPISGHTALYWYRQSLGQGLEFLIYFQGNSAPDKSGLPSDRFSAERTGGSVSTLTIQRTQQEDSAVYLCASSVQGSQPQHFGDGTRLSIL.